This T cell receptor (beta chain) was identified during a study of pediatric ulcerative colitis. Findings and caveats of the study: No controls had the two rectal clonotypes shared by ulcerative colitis patients.

V was cut by 0 bases and J by 7 bases, with 13 bases left in between. The V gene's germline CDR1 is SGHKS and CDR2 YYEKEE (reference sequence). The CDR3 contains 14 residues. The rectum was sampled with one to two pinch biopsies at colonoscopy. Using immunoSEQ multiplex PCR, the repertoire was profiled, and TCRdb retains in-frame clones only, with some absent. The table has over 15,000 clones, about two thirds seen once; the top ten hold around 3.6%. Concerning this clone itself: The target antigen is unknown.

Material for sequencing was gut tissue. The V and J genes are TRBV5-5 and TRBJ1-2; D gene uncertain. This receptor was identified in a girl between 10 and 17 years old with moderate ulcerative colitis. CDR3 amino acids: CASSLGTVHIGYTF. The CDR3 DNA reads TGTGCCAGCAGCTTGGGGACCGTTCATATTGGCTACACCTTC.